What follows are 31 T cell receptor beta chains derived from one specimen sequenced in a study of human T cells and chemical hapten exposure. Documented time point: healthy volunteer bleed at 2 weeks. Unfractionated whole blood yielded the extracted total RNA. TCRdb re-called the RACE reads with MiXCR, one entry per CDR3 protein. The sample lists roughly 130,000 distinct CDR3 sequences, approximately 10% occurring once. Sequences were obtained from whole blood. These receptors all come from a male donor in good health. Some clones in this sample may be carry-over from other donors' samples.

This clonotype came up many times. The V gene is TRBV18, the J gene TRBJ2-5; 10 bases agree with TRBD2. CDR3 length: 16 amino acids. Germline assignment: CDR1 KGHSH and CDR2 LQKENI. J was trimmed by 2 bases and V by 0 bases; bases with no gene match: 3. CDR3 protein: CASSPPLAGAQETQYF. In DNA, the CDR3 is TGTGCCAGCTCACCACCTCTAGCGGGGGCACAAGAGACCCAGTACTTC.

The sample holds many counts of this clonotype. The chain uses TRBV20-1 and TRBJ2-1; 9 bases line up with TRBD2. Per the germline V gene, CDR1 is DFQATT and CDR2 is SNEGSKA (reference sequence). The CDR3 totals 15 residues. V lost 0 bases, J lost 8 bases, and 8 bases stayed unmatched. CDR3 protein: CSARDRSGRRDEQFF. The CDR3 nucleotides read TGCAGTGCTAGAGATCGTAGCGGGAGAAGGGATGAGCAGTTCTTC.

The chain couples TRBV12-5 to TRBJ2-7; D possibly corresponds to TRBD1 (5 bases). V gave up 6 bases and J gave up 3 bases, with 9 bases separating them. The CDR3 contains 12 residues. Germline loops: CDR1 LGHNT, CDR2 FRNRAP. The DNA for the CDR3 is TGTGCTAGTGGGGGGCCCGTCTACGAGCAGTACTTC. Amino acids: CASGGPVYEQYF.

This chain connects TRBV2 to TRBJ1-3; possible D gene TRBD1, 6 bases. V lost 5 bases and J lost 2, with 13 bases in between. This CDR3 spans 15 amino acids. The V gene's germline CDR1 is SNHLY and CDR2 FYNNEI. CDR3 amino acids: CASSPDRSTGNTIYF. The CDR3 bases are TGTGCCAGCAGTCCCGACAGGTCGACTGGAAACACCATATATTTT. Complete variable domain (other parts from reference TRBV2 and TRBJ1-3): EPEVTQTPSHQVTQMGQEVILRCVPISNHLYFYWYRQILGQKVEFLVSFYNNEISEKSEIFDDQFSVERPDGSNFTLKIRSTKLEDSAMYFCASSPDRSTGNTIYFGEGSWLTVV.

This clonotype has a count of ten or more. This chain links TRBV11-2 with TRBJ2-3, with D tentatively TRBD1 (5 bases). CDR3 size: 14 residues. Germline CDR1 is SGHAT and CDR2 is FQNNGV. V gave up 0 bases and J gave up 4 bases, with 8 bases separating them. As DNA, the CDR3 is TGTGCCAGCAGCTTAGATCTGGGGCCAGATACGCAGTATTTT. Protein product: CASSLDLGPDTQYF.

This clonotype was detected ten times or more. V is TRBV19 and J is TRBJ1-2; TRBD1 agrees at 8 bases. This CDR3 spans 14 amino acids. The V gene's germline CDR1 is LNHDA and CDR2 SQIVND (reference sequence). V was clipped by 5 bases and J by 7 bases; unmatched bases: 9. CDR3 sequence: CASSPFQGARGYTF. The CDR3 DNA reads as TGTGCCAGTAGTCCATTTCAGGGGGCGCGTGGCTACACCTTC.

The chain recombines TRBV19 with TRBJ2-3; 9 bases align to TRBD2. Germline trimming cut 5 bases from V and 1 base from J; bases unmatched to any gene: 1. Germline values: CDR1 LNHDA, CDR2 SQIVND (reference sequence). The CDR3 is made up of 14 amino acids. This chain's CDR3 is CASSRTSGTDTQYF. CDR3 nucleotides: TGTGCCAGTAGTCGGACTAGCGGCACAGATACGCAGTATTTT.

V and J are TRBV7-6 and TRBJ2-1; 8 bases agree with TRBD2. CDR1 and CDR2 (germline): SGHVS, FNYEAQ. Trimming at V came to 5 bases and at J to 8 bases, leaving 8 bases not matched to a gene. This CDR3 is 14 amino acids long. DNA of the CDR3: TGTGCCAGCAGCCCGGGACTAGACCCCGATGAGCAGTTCTTC. It encodes CASSPGLDPDEQFF. The whole variable domain, filled in from reference TRBV7-6 and TRBJ2-1, reads GAGVSQSPRYKVTKRGQDVALRCDPISGHVSLYWYRQALGQGPEFLTYFNYEAQQDKSGLPNDRFSAERPEGSISTLTIQRTEQRDSAMYRCASSPGLDPDEQFFGPGTRLTVL.

This clonotype appeared a few times. The V call is TRBV25-1, the J call TRBJ2-7; D call uncertain. The CDR3 consists of 15 residues. V dropped 1 base and J dropped 5 bases, with 15 bases sitting between them. The germline gives CDR1 MGHDK, CDR2 SYGVNS. This chain's CDR3 is CASSELDVGSHEQYF. The CDR3 bases are TGTGCCAGCAGTGAATTAGACGTGGGGTCCCACGAGCAGTACTTC.

Many counts were recorded for this clonotype. The J gene is TRBJ2-3, the V gene TRBV7-9, with 10 nucleotides matching TRBD2. Germline values: CDR1 SEHNR, CDR2 FQNEAQ (reference sequence). V lost 1 base, J lost 5 bases, and 12 bases stayed unmatched. This CDR3 contains 18 residues. The CDR3 DNA follows: TGTGCCAGCAGCTTAGTCCACTGGACTAGCGGTGCGGGAGATACGCAGTATTTT. This sequence encodes CASSLVHWTSGAGDTQYF.

This clonotype was counted only a few times. J is TRBJ1-3 and V is TRBV2, with D unclear. The CDR3 is 16 residues long. Per germline, CDR1 SNHLY and CDR2 FYNNEI. Trimming left V 6 bases short and J 2 bases short, with 17 bases between. The CDR3 loop is CASSVPPERPGNTIYF. The CDR3 nucleotides read TGTGCCAGCAGCGTTCCTCCTGAGCGACCTGGAAACACCATATATTTT.

This chain uses TRBV30 with TRBJ2-5; D not certain. Germline lookup yields CDR1 GTSNPN and CDR2 SVGIG (reference sequence). V was cut by 0 bases and J by 1 base, with 9 bases left in between. The CDR3 extends over 14 amino acids. The CDR3 sequence is CAWSVVLFQETQYF. CDR3 nucleotide sequence: TGTGCCTGGAGTGTAGTCCTGTTCCAAGAGACCCAGTACTTC.

In this sample, this clonotype turned up many times. The chain's CDR3 is CASSHGQATNEKLFF. CDR3 nucleotide sequence: TGTGCCAGCAGCCACGGACAAGCAACTAATGAAAAACTGTTTTTT. The rearrangement joins TRBV6-5 to TRBJ1-4; possible D gene TRBD1, 5 bases. Trimming removed 6 bases from V and 0 bases from J, with 11 bases in between. The CDR3 consists of 15 residues. CDR1 is MNHEY, CDR2 SVGAGI, per germline.

This chain links TRBV5-1 with TRBJ2-3, with D hard to call. Trimming took off 1 base at V and 2 bases at J, with 2 bases between the two ends. The CDR3 is 12 amino acids. Germline V gene lookup returns CDR1 SGHRS and CDR2 YFSETQ. CDR3 in DNA: TGCGCCAGCAGCTTGTTCACAGATACGCAGTATTTT. Its translation is CASSLFTDTQYF.

This clonotype turned up a few times. This rearrangement joins TRBV10-3 to TRBJ2-2; 9 bases fit TRBD2. J gave up 0 bases and V 10 bases, and 12 bases lay outside the gene matches. This CDR3 spans 17 amino acids. Germline assignment: CDR1 ENHRY and CDR2 SYGVKD. The chain's CDR3 is CATLTISGGANTGELFF. The CDR3 DNA reads TGTGCCACCCTTACCATTAGCGGGGGAGCGAACACCGGGGAGCTGTTTTTT.

CDR3 DNA sequence: TGTGCCAGCAGCTCTGAAGGGGTCCGGAGCACAGATACGCAGTATTTT. Protein product: CASSSEGVRSTDTQYF. The V gene is TRBV7-2, the J gene TRBJ2-3; the D gene is possibly TRBD1 (5 bases). Looked up from germline, CDR1 is SGHTA and CDR2 is FQGNSA. Trimming left V 4 bases short and J 0 bases short, with 14 bases between. CDR3 length equals 16 residues. Variable domain in full (rest from reference TRBV7-2 and TRBJ2-3): GAGVSQSPSNKVTEKGKDVELRCDPISGHTALYWYRQSLGQGLEFLIYFQGNSAPDKSGLPSDRFSAERTGGSVSTLTIQRTQQEDSAVYLCASSSEGVRSTDTQYFGPGTRLTVL.

This clonotype was seen repeatedly, ten times or more. The V call is TRBV9, the J call TRBJ1-4, with D perhaps matching TRBD1 (6 bases). V was shortened by 3 bases and J by 8 bases, with 17 bases between the two germline ends. Germline loops: CDR1 SGDLS, CDR2 YYNGEE. The CDR3 spans 15 residues. Written as DNA, the CDR3 is TGTGCCAGCAGCGCGGAACAGGGTGTCTGGGAAAAACTGTTTTTT. Translation: CASSAEQGVWEKLFF.

This clonotype was recorded many times. The chain couples TRBV19 to TRBJ1-5; 8 bases align to TRBD1. V dropped 3 bases and J dropped 2; count of bases not matched to a gene: 9. Looked up from germline, CDR1 is LNHDA and CDR2 is SQIVND (reference sequence). This CDR3 is built from 17 residues. CDR3 DNA: TGTGCCAGTAGTATGGTCCAGGGGGCGGGTGGCAATCAGCCCCAGCATTTT. Translation gives CASSMVQGAGGNQPQHF.

This clonotype has ten or more counts. The CDR3: CSVWQGIDTF. In DNA, the CDR3 is TGCAGCGTTTGGCAGGGTATAGACACCTTC. The chain combines TRBV29-1 with TRBJ1-2; a possible D gene is TRBD1 (5 bases). V dropped 5 bases and J dropped 12 bases, with 13 bases sitting between them. This CDR3 spans 10 amino acids. Germline lookup yields CDR1 SQVTM and CDR2 ANQGSEA.

J is TRBJ1-2 and V is TRBV20-1; no clear D gene. Trimming removed 6 bases from V and 6 bases from J, with 8 bases in between. This CDR3 comprises 10 residues. Germline V gene data show CDR1 as DFQATT and CDR2 as SNEGSKA (reference sequence). The CDR3 spells CSAIDDGYTF. The CDR3, as DNA: TGCAGTGCCATTGATGATGGCTACACCTTC.

This clonotype was observed many times. The chain combines TRBV7-6 with TRBJ2-7; a possible D gene is TRBD2 (6 bases). This CDR3 is built from 14 residues. CDR1 and CDR2 from the germline V gene are SGHVS and FNYEAQ. Trimming pared 1 base from V and 3 bases from J, leaving 10 bases between. This chain's CDR3 is CASSLEGGDYEQYF. The CDR3 nucleotides read TGTGCCAGCAGCTTAGAGGGAGGAGACTACGAGCAGTACTTC.

This clonotype was counted only a few times. The DNA of the CDR3 is TGTGCCAGCAGCTTAGATCTGACGGCCTATGGCTACACCTTC. Residues: CASSLDLTAYGYTF. The chain links TRBV11-2 to TRBJ1-2; D not resolved. The CDR3 length is 14 residues. Germline CDR1 SGHAT, CDR2 FQNNGV. The ends were cut back, 0 bases at V and 4 bases at J, with 9 bases in the middle.

This clonotype was seen a few times. The V call is TRBV6-6, the J call TRBJ1-1, with D possibly matching TRBD1 (5 bases). The CDR3 has 14 amino acids. Trimming removed 7 bases at V and 1 base at J, with 13 bases between. Germline V gene data show CDR1 as MNHNY and CDR2 as SVGAGI (reference sequence). CDR3 nucleotides: TGTGCCAGCACCGACAGCTTGCAGAACACTGAAGCTTTCTTT. Translating it yields CASTDSLQNTEAFF.

There are a few counts of this clonotype. The rearrangement uses TRBV5-6 and TRBJ2-4; D may be TRBD1 (6 bases). Germline V gene data show CDR1 as SGHDT and CDR2 as YYEEEE. This CDR3 comprises 14 residues. The ends were cut back, 2 bases at V and 3 bases at J, with 9 bases in the middle. Here the CDR3 DNA reads TGTGCCAGCAGCTTACAGGGTGGCAAAAACATTCAGTACTTC. As protein: CASSLQGGKNIQYF.

This clonotype was counted between two and nine times. This sequence joins TRBV5-6 and TRBJ1-1; D is uncertain. V was clipped by 0 bases and J by 5 bases, with 11 bases between them. CDR3 length: 14 amino acids. Germline V lookup: CDR1 SGHDT, CDR2 YYEEEE. The CDR3 region is CASSLEGFGTEAFF. The CDR3 DNA reads as TGTGCCAGCAGCTTGGAAGGTTTTGGGACTGAAGCTTTCTTT.

This clonotype has ten or more counts. The chain combines TRBV6-5 with TRBJ2-1; perhaps TRBD2 as D (6 bases). In germline, CDR1 is MNHEY, CDR2 SVGAGI. Trimming cost V 8 bases and J 1 base, with 12 bases left between them. CDR3 length: 14 residues. The DNA of the CDR3 is TGTGCCAGCCATCCGGGGGAATCCTACAATGAGCAGTTCTTC. Protein: CASHPGESYNEQFF.

This clonotype turned up a few times. V gene TRBV7-9 combines with J gene TRBJ2-3; D is possibly TRBD2 (6 bases). The length of the CDR3 is 13 residues. Germline V gives CDR1 SEHNR, CDR2 FQNEAQ (reference sequence). V was cut by 5 bases and J by 7 bases, with 13 bases left in between. For the CDR3, the DNA is TGTGCCAGCAGCCCGGGACTCGGGAATACGCAGTATTTT. Protein: CASSPGLGNTQYF. Variable domain in full (rest from reference TRBV7-9 and TRBJ2-3): DTGVSQNPRHKITKRGQNVTFRCDPISEHNRLYWYRQTLGQGPEFLTYFQNEAQLEKSRLLSDRFSAERPKGSFSTLEIQRTEQGDSAMYLCASSPGLGNTQYFGPGTRLTVL.

This clonotype was observed a handful of times. This chain connects TRBV9 to TRBJ1-2; 11 bases map to TRBD1. The CDR3 has 14 residues. V lost 4 bases to trimming and J lost 7 bases; unmatched junction nucleotides: 6. Germline values: CDR1 SGDLS, CDR2 YYNGEE. The CDR3 DNA sequence: TGTGCCAGCAGCCCACGGGACAGGGGGGTTGGCTACACCTTC. This translates into CASSPRDRGVGYTF.

The chain carries TRBV6-2 or TRBV6-3 and TRBJ1-5; the D gene is possibly TRBD1 (5 bases). Germline lookup yields CDR1 MNHEY and CDR2 SVGEGT. The germline V and J ends were trimmed by 1 base and 1 base, with 11 bases remaining between them. The CDR3 consists of 16 residues. CDR3 in DNA: TGTGCCAGCAGTTACTATGGAGGGGCGAGCAATCAGCCCCAGCATTTT. Amino acid sequence: CASSYYGGASNQPQHF.

This clonotype turned up a few times. The rearrangement joins TRBV11-3 to TRBJ2-7; 13 nucleotides line up with TRBD2. V trimming: 5 bases; J trimming: 5 bases; junction bases outside the gene matches: 6. The length of the CDR3 is 15 residues. Germline CDR1 and CDR2: SGHNT and YENEEA. The CDR3 DNA sequence: TGTGCCAGCAGCACCGGGACTAGCGGGATCGACGAGCAGTACTTC. This codes for CASSTGTSGIDEQYF.

This chain connects TRBV11-1 to TRBJ2-3, with a weak D call TRBD2 (5 bases). V was shortened by 5 bases and J by 2 bases, with 11 bases between the two germline ends. This CDR3 contains 14 residues. CDR1 is SGHAT, CDR2 FQDESV, per germline (reference sequence). In DNA, the CDR3 is TGTGCCAGCAGCCCCGACTATTACACAGATACGCAGTATTTT. Encoded protein: CASSPDYYTDTQYF.